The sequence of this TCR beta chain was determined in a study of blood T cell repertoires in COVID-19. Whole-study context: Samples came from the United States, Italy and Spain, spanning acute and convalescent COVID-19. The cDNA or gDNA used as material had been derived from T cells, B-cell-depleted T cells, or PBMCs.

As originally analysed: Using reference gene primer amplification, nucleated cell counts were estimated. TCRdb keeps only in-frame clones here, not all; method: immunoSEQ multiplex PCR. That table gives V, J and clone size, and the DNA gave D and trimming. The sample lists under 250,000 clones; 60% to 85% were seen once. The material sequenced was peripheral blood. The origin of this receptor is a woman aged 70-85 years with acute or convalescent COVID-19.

CDR3 sequence reads: CASSPSRSSDEQYF. CDR3 nucleotide sequence: TGTGCCAGCAGCCCTTCCAGGTCTTCGGACGAGCAGTACTTC. This chain links TRBV7-3 with TRBJ2-7; D unresolved. Germline V gives CDR1 SGHTA, CDR2 FQGTGA. The V end lost 5 bases, the J end lost 5 bases, and 16 bases lay between the germline ends. The CDR3 has 14 residues.